These T cell receptor beta chains were read from a single sample in a study of blood T cell repertoires in COVID-19. Repertoires were generated with immunoSEQ multiplex PCR, while TCRdb's copy carries only in-frame clones and drops some. The table shows about 220,000 clones, with 83% occurring only once. The sequenced material came from PBMCs or T cells enriched from blood (not recorded which). These receptors originate from a middle-aged woman who had been exposed to COVID-19. Both conserved end residues are part of each CDR3. A D gene is named only where the DNA matches it firmly. Only part of the rows carry a size: once, few, many, or a class if the clone is expanded.

v_call	clone_size	d_call	j_call	cdr3_aa	cdr3_nt
TRBV6-4	NA	NA	TRBJ2-3	CASSEIGGPATDTQYF	TGTGCCAGCAGTGAAATTGGAGGGCCCGCCACAGATACGCAGTATTTT
TRBV6-5	NA	NA	TRBJ2-1	CASRQSSYNEQFF	TGTGCCAGCAGACAAAGCTCCTACAATGAGCAGTTCTTC
TRBV4-2	many	NA	TRBJ2-5	CASSQDSRQETQYF	TGTGCCAGCAGCCAAGATAGCCGGCAAGAGACCCAGTACTTC
TRBV5-3	few	TRBD1	TRBJ1-4	CARSLAGQGRGRVGEKLFF	TGTGCCAGAAGCTTGGCCGGACAGGGAAGGGGTAGGGTGGGAGAAAAACTGTTTTTT
TRBV2	NA	TRBD1	TRBJ1-2	CASTATAETGDRRVYGYTF	TGTGCCAGCACGGCCACTGCTGAAACGGGGGACAGAAGGGTCTATGGCTACACCTTC
TRBV5-1	NA	NA	TRBJ1-5	CASSGGSGQPQHF	TGCGCCAGCAGCGGAGGGTCGGGTCAGCCCCAGCATTTT
TRBV7-3	NA	NA	TRBJ2-1	CASSPQVTVYNEQFF	TGTGCCAGCAGCCCTCAAGTCACAGTCTACAATGAGCAGTTCTTC
TRBV7-2	few	TRBD1	TRBJ1-2	CASSSQQGYYGYTF	TGTGCCAGCAGCTCACAACAGGGGTACTATGGCTACACCTTC
TRBV5-5	NA	NA	TRBJ1-6	CASSLEGVGGSPLHF	TGTGCCAGCAGCTTGGAGGGGGTAGGGGGTTCACCCCTCCACTTT
TRBV7-9	NA	TRBD1	TRBJ2-5	CASSPGQVVETQYF	TGTGCCAGCAGCCCCGGACAGGTGGTAGAGACCCAGTACTTC
TRBV5-1	NA	TRBD1	TRBJ1-1	CASSSPDRGRENTEAFF	TGCGCCAGCAGCTCACCGGACAGGGGCAGGGAGAACACTGAAGCTTTCTTT
TRBV3-1/TRBV3-2	NA	NA	TRBJ1-1	CASSPLQLRATEAFF	TGTGCCAGCAGCCCCCTGCAACTGCGGGCGACTGAAGCTTTCTTT
TRBV2	NA	NA	TRBJ1-5	CASTLREQGQPQHF	TGTGCCAGCACCCTGAGGGAACAGGGCCAGCCCCAGCATTTT
TRBV6-5	NA	NA	TRBJ2-7	CASRGGSTGTYEQYF	TGTGCCAGCAGGGGGGGATCGACTGGAACCTACGAGCAGTACTTC
TRBV6-2/TRBV6-3	NA	TRBD2	TRBJ2-3	CASSYGGLAGLQDTQYF	TGTGCCAGCAGTTACGGTGGACTAGCGGGGTTGCAAGATACGCAGTATTTT